This T cell receptor (beta chain) comes out of a study of blood T cell repertoires in COVID-19. Overall study: PBMCs, B-cell-depleted T cells, or T cells were the source of the cDNA or gDNA that made up the material.

Generated by immunoSEQ multiplex PCR, the TCRdb table keeps only in-frame clones and is missing some. The table records about 120,000 clones, around 87% of them present only once. The source material was peripheral blood. The sequence derives from a man between 65 and 80 years old with active or convalescent COVID-19.

The DNA for the CDR3 is TGTGCCAGCAAAACAGGGGGCGGAGAAGAGCAGTACTTC. Its translation: CASKTGGGEEQYF. The chain has TRBV6-5 and TRBJ2-7; the match to TRBD1 covers 9 bases. Trimming cost V 7 bases and J 7 bases; bases outside gene matches: 8. Germline values: CDR1 MNHEY, CDR2 SVGAGI. This CDR3 has 13 residues.